Presented here are 17 T cell receptor beta chains from one specimen sequenced in a study of T cells in Graves' hyperthyroidism and ophthalmopathy. Regions amplified from RNA transcripts were the TCR beta CDR3 regions. TCR CDR3 regions were first amplified by RT-PCR with HTBI primers. TCRdb called the multiplex PCR reads again in MiXCR, with one record for every CDR3 protein. The sample gives approximately 640,000 distinct CDR3 sequences, 15% to 20% of which show up once; less than 4.5% is in the top ten. The sample was blood. The receptors originated from a woman aged 25-40 years with Graves' hyperthyroidism.

This clonotype has a handful of counts. This chain uses TRBV19 with TRBJ1-2; a weak D match, TRBD1 (6 bases). From germline, CDR1 is LNHDA and CDR2 SQIVND (reference sequence). The V and J ends lost 6 bases and 4 bases respectively, with 15 bases between them. This CDR3 region has 14 residues. CDR3 nucleotides: TGTGCCAGTAGGGCGACAGGTACGATCTATGGCTACACCTTC. Translated: CASRATGTIYGYTF.

The V and J genes are TRBV9 and TRBJ2-1; 7 positions agree with TRBD2. Trimming removed 3 bases from V and 1 base from J; junction bases left unmatched: 4. The CDR3 covers 15 residues. Germline V lookup: CDR1 SGDLS, CDR2 YYNGEE. The DNA for the CDR3 is TGTGCCAGCAGCGCGAGCGGGACTTCCTACAATGAGCAGTTCTTC. Residues: CASSASGTSYNEQFF.

The gene calls are TRBV4-1 and TRBJ1-2, with 12 bases lining up with TRBD1. CDR3 size: 17 residues. Germline trimming cut 0 bases from V and 8 bases from J; bases unmatched to any gene: 10. CDR1 and CDR2 (germline): MGHRA, YSYEKL. The CDR3 is CASSQESPGQGANGYTF. The CDR3 DNA reads as TGCGCCAGCAGCCAAGAATCCCCGGGACAGGGGGCGAACGGCTACACCTTC.

This clonotype was observed many times. The J gene is TRBJ2-1, the V gene TRBV28; D might be TRBD1 or TRBD2, each matching 6 bases. Germline V gene lookup returns CDR1 MDHEN and CDR2 SYDVKM. V lost 3 bases, J lost 0 bases, and 12 bases lay in between. The CDR3 has 16 residues. The CDR3 DNA is TGTGCCAGCAGTTTCGGGGGCCTTAGCTCCTACAATGAGCAGTTCTTC. It specifies CASSFGGLSSYNEQFF. Full variable domain (remainder filled in from reference TRBV28 and TRBJ2-1): DVKVTQSSRYLVKRTGEKVFLECVQDMDHENMFWYRQDPGLGLRLIYFSYDVKMKEKGDIPEGYSVSREKKERFSLILESASTNQTSMYLCASSFGGLSSYNEQFFGPGTRLTVL.

The sample holds a few counts of this clonotype. A much larger clonotype is one base distant, so this may be a read error. V gene TRBV3-1 combines with J gene TRBJ2-7; 8 bases are shared with TRBD2. Germline V CDR1 and CDR2: LGHDT, YNNKEL (reference sequence). J gave up 3 bases and V 1 base, and 8 bases lay outside the gene matches. This CDR3 region has 16 residues. CDR3 sequence: CASSQGLAGPYYEQYF. In DNA form, the CDR3 reads TGTGCCAGCAGCCAAGGGTTAGCGGGACCTTACTACGAGCAGTACTTC.

This chain uses TRBV11-3 with TRBJ2-2, with D possibly being TRBD2 (5 bases). From germline, CDR1 is SGHNT and CDR2 YENEEA. Trimming cost V 3 bases and J 6 bases, with 8 bases left between them. The CDR3 is 13 amino acids. DNA of the CDR3: TGTGCCAGCAGCTTTTCCGGGGCCGGGGAGCTGTTTTTT. It codes for CASSFSGAGELFF. The complete variable domain, with remaining parts taken from reference TRBV11-3 and TRBJ2-2, reads EAGVVQSPRYKIIEKKQPVAFWCNPISGHNTLYWYLQNLGQGPELLIRYENEEAVDDSQLPKDRFSAERLKGVDSTLKIQPAELGDSAVYLCASSFSGAGELFFGEGSRLTVL.

The V and J genes are TRBV7-6 and TRBJ2-5; the D gene is possibly TRBD1 (6 bases). Germline-derived CDR1 and CDR2 are SGHVS and FNYEAQ. This CDR3 region has 15 residues. Deletions cut 1 base from V and 1 base from J, with 10 bases between. In DNA form, the CDR3 reads TGTGCCAGCAGCTTAGGCCGACAGGCCCAAGAGACCCAGTACTTC. The encoded protein is CASSLGRQAQETQYF.

This clonotype has ten or more counts. The V gene is TRBV28, the J gene TRBJ2-5; 7 nucleotides align to TRBD2. Looked up from germline, CDR1 is MDHEN and CDR2 is SYDVKM. This CDR3 has 13 residues. V gave up 6 bases and J gave up 5 bases; unmatched junction bases: 6. The CDR3 bases are TGTGCCAGCAGCCTCGGGGGGATGGAGACCCAGTACTTC. Residues: CASSLGGMETQYF.

This clonotype was found a few times. The V and J genes are TRBV20-1 and TRBJ2-2; D unresolved. This CDR3 spans 14 amino acids. Trimming shortened V by 1 base and J by 1 base, and 7 bases separated the two germline ends. Germline CDR1 and CDR2: DFQATT and SNEGSKA (reference sequence). CDR3 sequence (DNA): TGCAGTGCTAGAGGTCCGTTGAACACCGGGGAGCTGTTTTTT. Translated, it gives CSARGPLNTGELFF.

The chain links TRBV20-1 to TRBJ2-1, with D uncertain. The CDR3 is 13 amino acids. The germline CDR1 and CDR2 sequences are DFQATT and SNEGSKA (reference sequence). Trimming left V 2 bases short and J 0 bases short, with 5 bases between. CDR3 residues: CSARHGSYNEQFF. The CDR3 DNA follows: TGCAGTGCTAGACACGGCTCCTACAATGAGCAGTTCTTC.

This clonotype was seen more than once but under ten times. V is TRBV20-1 and J is TRBJ2-1; 7 bases are shared with TRBD2. CDR3 length equals 15 residues. Per germline, CDR1 DFQATT and CDR2 SNEGSKA (reference sequence). V trimming: 5 bases; J trimming: 7 bases; junction bases outside the gene matches: 14. CDR3: CSADPGLTLRNEQFF. The DNA of the CDR3 is TGCAGTGCTGATCCGGGACTAACTCTTCGAAATGAGCAGTTCTTC.

A few counts support this clonotype. Mismatch with germline at one junction end may stem from a read error. V and J are TRBV7-2 and TRBJ2-7, with TRBD2 matching over 10 bases. Looked up from germline, CDR1 is SGHTA and CDR2 is FQGNSA. This CDR3 contains 15 residues. As DNA, the CDR3 is TGCGCCAGCAGCCAAGGAGCGGGAGGGCCGCTCGAGCAGTACTTC. Translated, it gives CASSQGAGGPLEQYF.

Ten or more counts support this clonotype. This sequence joins TRBV7-3 and TRBJ1-1; a possible D gene is TRBD1 (5 bases). V was clipped by 1 base and J by 4 bases, with 10 bases between them. The CDR3 sequence is 14 residues long. Germline V lookup: CDR1 SGHTA, CDR2 FQGTGA. The chain's CDR3 is CASSLKAGSTEAFF. Written as DNA, the CDR3 is TGTGCCAGCAGCTTAAAAGCAGGGAGCACTGAAGCTTTCTTT. The whole variable domain, remainder taken from reference TRBV7-3 and TRBJ1-1, is GAGVSQTPSNKVTEKGKYVELRCDPISGHTALYWYRQSLGQGPEFLIYFQGTGAADDSGLPNDRFFAVRPEGSVSTLKIQRTERGDSAVYLCASSLKAGSTEAFFGQGTRLTVV.

This clonotype has a count of ten or more. The rearrangement links TRBV30 to TRBJ2-7; 7 positions agree with TRBD2. Germline assignment: CDR1 GTSNPN and CDR2 SVGIG (reference sequence). Losses at the gene ends were 1 base for V and 6 bases for J; bases not matched to a gene: 6. CDR3 size: 13 residues. The CDR3: CAWSEVGLSEQYF. The CDR3 bases are TGTGCCTGGAGTGAAGTGGGACTATCCGAGCAGTACTTC.

The chain is built from TRBV14 and TRBJ1-1; D not resolved. CDR1 is SGHDN, CDR2 FVKESK, per germline. Trimming took off 4 bases at V and 5 bases at J, with 11 bases between the two ends. The CDR3 has 13 residues. The CDR3 here is CASSLQVRTEAFF. CDR3 nucleotide sequence: TGTGCCAGCAGCCTTCAGGTCAGAACTGAAGCTTTCTTT.

On this clonotype: Mismatch with germline at one junction end may stem from a read error. The V gene is TRBV11-2, the J gene TRBJ2-1, with D perhaps TRBD1 or TRBD2 (7 bases each). Germline lookup yields CDR1 SGHAT and CDR2 FQNNGV. The CDR3 consists of 16 residues. The DNA for the CDR3 is TGTGCCAGCAGATTAGAACCAGGGGGGGAGTACAATGAGCAGTTCTTC. It specifies CASRLEPGGEYNEQFF.

This sequence joins TRBV3-1 and TRBJ2-1; TRBD2 aligns across 8 bases. CDR3 size: 16 residues. Germline CDR1 and CDR2: LGHDT and YNNKEL (reference sequence). The trim removed 4 bases at V and 5 bases at J, leaving 10 bases unmatched. In nucleotides, the CDR3 is TGTGCCAGCAGCCTTCCCGGGGGGGCGAGCCACAATGAGCAGTTCTTC. Translating gives CASSLPGGASHNEQFF.